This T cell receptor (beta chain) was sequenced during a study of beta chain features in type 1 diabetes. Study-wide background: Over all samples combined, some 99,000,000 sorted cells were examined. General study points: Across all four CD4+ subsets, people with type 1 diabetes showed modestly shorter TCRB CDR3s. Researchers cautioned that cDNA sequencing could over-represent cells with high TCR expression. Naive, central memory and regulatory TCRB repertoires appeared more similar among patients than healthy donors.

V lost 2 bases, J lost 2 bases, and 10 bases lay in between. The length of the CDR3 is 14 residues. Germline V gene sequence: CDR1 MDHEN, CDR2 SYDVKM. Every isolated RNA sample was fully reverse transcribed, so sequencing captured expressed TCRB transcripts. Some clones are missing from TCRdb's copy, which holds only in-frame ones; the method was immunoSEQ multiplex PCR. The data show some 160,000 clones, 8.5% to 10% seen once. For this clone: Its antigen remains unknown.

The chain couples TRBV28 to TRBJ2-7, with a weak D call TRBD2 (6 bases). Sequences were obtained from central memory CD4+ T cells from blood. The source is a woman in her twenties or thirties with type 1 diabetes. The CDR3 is CASSLGTLTYEQYF. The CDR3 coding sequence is TGTGCCAGCAGTTTAGGGACTTTAACCTACGAGCAGTACTTC.